This TCR beta chain was retrieved from a study of CD8+CD57+ T cells in acquired aplastic anemia. Before being chosen for sequencing, patients had shown CD8+CD57+ cell expansion by flow cytometry. According to the study, genomic DNA was the template for TCR beta VDJ and CDR3 profiling. TCRdb reprocessed the reads with MiXCR, giving one entry per CDR3 protein. This sample has around 150,000 distinct CDR3 sequences; 40% to 50% occur once, and the top ten carry about 31%. The CDR3 covers 13 residues. Per the germline V gene, CDR1 is LNHDA and CDR2 is SQIVND (reference sequence). The junction had 7 bases not matched to a gene; V was cut back by 10 bases and J by 11 bases.

This chain links TRBV19 with TRBJ1-6; 11 nucleotides line up with TRBD1. The sequence derives from a human donor with aplastic anemia. Material for sequencing was sorted CD4+, CD8+, or CD8+CD57+ T cells (not recorded which) from PBMCs. The CDR3 reads CATMDRGLPPLHF. The DNA for the CDR3 is TGTGCCACTATGGACAGGGGGCTTCCACCCCTCCACTTT.